The entry that follows covers one T cell receptor (beta chain) sequence. This clonotype has only a few counts. The target of this receptor is not known. No much larger clonotype is one base removed from it; base qualities were not supplied. This sample stems from a study of blood T cells in healthy people across ages (dated by TCRdb to the mid-2010s). For the study in its entirety: In model experiments, roughly one uniquely barcoded TCR beta cDNA molecule per two T cells was captured by template switching. For two donors (one aged 18 to 30 and one aged 80 or older), the study analyzed two additional independent replicas of 1 million unique cDNA reads from the same blood draw. The donors were divided into four age groups: young (average roughly 17 years), middle-aged (about 40), aged (roughly 66) and long-lived (nearly 85). The study measured age-related changes in TCR beta repertoire diversity using deep sequencing normalized with unique cDNA molecular identifiers.

Donors were 39 systemically healthy Caucasian individuals from Russia aged roughly 6 to 90 years. Ten milliliters of peripheral blood were drawn from each donor into EDTA-treated Vacutainer tubes. Ficoll-Paque density-gradient centrifugation was used to isolate PBMCs, with at least 6 million per sample. Trizol reagent was used to extract total RNA from PBMCs, with at least 5.5 micrograms per sample. For every donor, an aliquot of PBMCs went through flow cytometry to measure the percentages of naive CD45RAhigh/CD27high T cells. Cut back by 0 bases and 5 bases, the V and J ends lie 14 bases apart. The CDR3, from cysteine to phenylalanine, totals 16 residues. Only the CDR3 DNA stays, 48 bases, in frame from base 1. For CDR1 and CDR2, the germline V gene lists LGHNA and YSLEER. Receptor amplification or capture employed 5' RACE. This sample was sequenced with an Illumina HiSeq 2500. A second PCR of about 6 to 11 cycles was run with a J-beta primer mix and a sample-barcoded 5' primer. A template-switch 5' adaptor carrying 12 random nucleotides introduced a unique molecular identifier onto each TCR beta cDNA molecule. At least 2.5 million CDR3-containing paired-end reads were obtained from each sample. First-strand cDNA was synthesized from all RNA with the Mint cDNA synthesis kit, primed by a TRBC-specific oligonucleotide. Following uracil-DNA glycosylase treatment, a first 18-cycle PCR with universal primers M1SS and BC2_uni_R was performed on all cDNA. As for the authors' bioinformatics: Each sample was normalized by randomly selecting 1 million high-quality reads, each carrying a distinct molecular identifier. Instead of being binned into consensus sequences, reads with shared molecular identifiers were discarded. MiTCR, set to a Q25 quality threshold and the strictest error-elimination algorithm, was used for CDR3 identification, clonotype clustering and error correction. A nonparametric unseen species model with Euler transformation was used to estimate lower-bound total TCR beta diversity. The public reads were reprocessed in TCRdb via fastp at Q25 and MiXCR, keeping in-frame beta chains. For every CDR3 protein sequence, its rows merge into one entry that carries the most common genes and DNA. In this record, the V and J calls reflect TCRdb's handling and not the investigators' own analysis. The sample records more than 900,000 distinct CDR3 sequences, approximately 32% of which are singletons. The top ten clones comprise more than 8.5% of the sample.

Summary of the overall study and its limitations: Compared with the aged group, more naive CD4+ T cells, fewer expanded clones and increased TCR diversity were shown by the long-lived group, suggesting age selection. A strong correlation was found between observed TCR beta diversity and the percentage of naive T cells measured by flow cytometry. As age increased, observed TCR beta diversity per million T cells dropped in a roughly linear way, and a significant reduction was already evident by age about 40. Donor CMV infection status was unknown, potentially confounding age-related changes in expanded clonotypes. Estimates of total diversity from one million sequenced T cells were regarded as lower bounds and underestimates. Conclusive comparison of naive and antigen-experienced compartments was prevented by the profiling of bulk unsorted PBMCs.

This sample also belongs to another study, concerning T cells of mothers and their children. That second publication adds: Nine systemically healthy Caucasian individuals, comprising three mothers and their six children, were included as donors. cDNA synthesis used all of the extracted RNA, with around 1.4 ug of RNA in each 15 ul reaction. In the second PCR, the M1S primer introduced both the sample barcodes and 2-4 random nucleotides. Over 8 million TCR beta CDR3 reads were obtained for each mother, and some 3.1 million reads were obtained for each child. In both related and unrelated pairs, thymic selection shapes the output of TCR recombination in a similar way, with inherited differences having only a minor effect. Normalized repertoire overlap in related mother-child pairs was always slightly higher than in unrelated mother-child pairs, but the difference was never significant. No persistent microchimeric T cell clones were found, with a detection sensitivity of approximately 100 clones per million clonotypes. Deep NGS was used in the study to compare the TCR beta repertoires of mothers and children and to look for features that separate related mother-child pairs from unrelated individuals. The mean age was around 40 +/- 4 years for the mothers and about 10 +/- 4 years for the children. Libraries were sequenced on Illumina HiSeq 2000 with 100+100 nt paired-end reads after adapter ligation with NEBNext reagents. To prevent cross-contamination, the mother and child libraries were prepared a month apart and were sequenced in separate runs. For each donor, somewhere between about 500,000 and 2,300,000 distinct TCR beta clonotypes were identified. Naive TCR beta clonotypes were estimated from low-frequency clonotypes matched to each donor's FACS-determined naive share, without sorting.

The receptor chain draws on TRBV4-3 and TRBJ2-4; the D gene is perhaps TRBD1, on 6 matching bases. Sequenced sample: blood. The TCR sequence derives from a middle-aged woman in good health. The CDR3 region: CASSQDKSGAQNIQYF. Here is the DNA: TGCGCCAGCAGCCAAGATAAATCAGGGGCCCAAAACATTCAGTACTTC.